The clone carrying this T cell receptor (beta chain) came up many times. Around 10 ml fresh peripheral blood yielded the PBMCs. The data derive from a study of T cells in Graves' hyperthyroidism and ophthalmopathy. This CDR3 region has 13 residues. Trimming pared 7 bases from V and 4 bases from J, leaving 13 bases between. Germline CDR1 reads MNHEY; CDR2 reads SMNVEV (reference sequence). From RNA transcripts, TCR beta CDR3 regions were amplified. A set of HTBI primers served as the primers for a first-round RT-PCR of the TCR CDR3. TCRdb recomputed calls from the multiplex PCR reads with MiXCR, one row per CDR3 protein. The sample lists some 500,000 distinct CDR3 sequences; 14% were seen once.

The sequence was collected from a woman aged 18-29 years with Graves' hyperthyroidism. The chain combines TRBV27 with TRBJ1-2; no clear D. Input material: blood. The CDR3 is CASTRRHIYGYTF. In DNA, the CDR3 is TGTGCCAGCACCCGGAGGCACATCTATGGCTACACCTTC.